Listed here are 30 T cell receptor beta chains from one sample, sequenced in a study of cytomegalovirus exposure and HLA in healthy donors (dated by TCRdb to about 2017). Libraries were built with the immunoSEQ multiplex PCR assay. For the multiplex PCR, a mixture combining 60 forward primers for TCR Vbeta segments and 13 reverse primers for TCR Jbeta segments was used. TCRdb holds this immuneACCESS table with in-frame rearrangements only. Some clones are missing; in checked studies, unresolved V genes explain under half, and the rest has no known cause. The table for this sample lists roughly 120,000 clones. Of the sample, around 4% falls within the top ten clones. Sequenced: PBMCs. These receptors originate from a man aged 18 to 30 in good health and CMV-seronegative.

The rearrangement links TRBV11-2 to TRBJ2-3; TRBD2 matches 10 bases. The germline CDR1 and CDR2 sequences are SGHAT and FQNNGV. The V gene end was trimmed by 5 bases and the J gene end by 3 bases; junction bases not matched to a gene: 14. CDR3 length: 18 amino acids. The CDR3 DNA reads as TGTGCCAGCAGCCTTACTTTGCCTAGCGGGGGATGGACAGATACGCAGTATTTT. This translates into CASSLTLPSGGWTDTQYF.

This chain uses TRBV27 with TRBJ2-7, with 10 bases fitting TRBD2. CDR1 is MNHEY and CDR2 is SMNVEV in the germline V gene (reference sequence). Unmatched junction bases numbered 10, after V lost 6 bases and J lost 2 bases. This CDR3 has 16 residues. CDR3 in DNA: TGTGCCAGCAGCTACTCTAGCGGGAGAGATGCCTACGAGCAGTACTTC. It codes for CASSYSSGRDAYEQYF.

The rearrangement joins TRBV19 to TRBJ1-3, with TRBD1 matching 7 bases. V lost 7 bases, J lost 4 bases, and 4 bases stayed unmatched. CDR3 length equals 13 residues. CDR1 LNHDA and CDR2 SQIVND come from the germline V gene (reference sequence). CDR3 sequence reads: CASNRGSGNTIYF. DNA for the CDR3: TGTGCCAGTAACAGGGGATCGGGAAACACCATATATTTT.

V gene TRBV19 combines with J gene TRBJ1-5, with TRBD1 matching 8 bases. This CDR3 region has 15 residues. With 5 bases clipped from V and 6 bases from J, the junction kept 9 bases outside the gene matches. In germline, CDR1 is LNHDA, CDR2 SQIVND (reference sequence). The CDR3 DNA follows: TGTGCCAGTAGTTTCTCTCAGGGGGCAAGTCAGCCCCAGCATTTT. It translates to CASSFSQGASQPQHF.

This sequence joins TRBV6-1 and TRBJ1-5; tentative D call: TRBD1 (6 bases). The CDR3 is 15 amino acids. Looked up from germline, CDR1 is MNHNS and CDR2 is SASEGT. V was cut by 2 bases and J by 4 bases, with 12 bases left in between. CDR3 region: CASSEWGPINQPQHF. DNA of the CDR3: TGTGCCAGCAGTGAATGGGGGCCAATTAATCAGCCCCAGCATTTT.

Comment on this clone: Additional DNA sequences in this sample encode the identical CDR3. This rearrangement joins TRBV18 to TRBJ2-7; 8 bases are a match to TRBD1. With V trimmed by 6 bases and J by 5 bases, 3 bases remained unmatched. The germline CDR1 and CDR2 sequences are KGHSH and LQKENI. This CDR3 has 12 residues. CDR3 sequence (DNA): TGTGCCAGCTCCACGACAGGGGACGAGCAGTACTTC. Its translation is CASSTTGDEQYF.

V usage is TRBV7-9 and J usage is TRBJ2-7, with a tentative D call TRBD1 (7 bases). CDR1 and CDR2 (germline): SEHNR, FQNEAQ (reference sequence). The CDR3 totals 15 residues. With 1 base removed from V and 3 bases from J, the gap between germline ends came to 13 bases. In DNA, the CDR3 is TGTGCCAGCAGCTTAGTCGCGGGACAGATCTACGAGCAGTACTTC. Protein sequence: CASSLVAGQIYEQYF.

CDR3 sequence reads: CASSSERGTDTQYF. DNA for the CDR3: TGTGCCAGCAGCTCTGAGCGGGGCACAGATACGCAGTATTTT. The chain joins TRBV5-4 to TRBJ2-3, with a possible D match to TRBD2 (6 bases). The CDR3 spans 14 residues. Germline loops: CDR1 SGHNT, CDR2 YYREEE (reference sequence). Trimming pared 3 bases from V and 1 base from J, leaving 9 bases between.

DNA of the CDR3: TGTGCCAGTAGTACCCCAGGGCGACTCCTTGGGTTGGGAACCTACTACACCTTC. It yields the protein CASSTPGRLLGLGTYYTF. This sequence joins TRBV19 and TRBJ1-2; D might be TRBD1 (5 bases). The length of the CDR3 is 18 residues. Germline V gene lookup returns CDR1 LNHDA and CDR2 SQIVND (reference sequence). Trimming stripped 4 bases from V and 10 bases from J, with 31 bases between. Filled out from reference TRBV19 and TRBJ1-2, the complete variable domain reads DGGITQSPKYLFRKEGQNVTLSCEQNLNHDAMYWYRQDPGQGLRLIYYSQIVNDFQKGDIAEGYSVSREKKESFPLTVTSAQKNPTAFYLCASSTPGRLLGLGTYYTFGSGTRLTVV.

The rearrangement links TRBV19 to TRBJ2-2; a weak D match, TRBD2 (6 bases). This CDR3 region has 14 residues. The germline gives CDR1 LNHDA, CDR2 SQIVND (reference sequence). V lost 9 bases and J lost 0, with 11 bases in between. The DNA for the CDR3 is TGTGCCAGCTCTAGCGCCTCGAACACCGGGGAGCTGTTTTTT. It specifies CASSSASNTGELFF.

V and J are TRBV11-2 and TRBJ2-2, with TRBD2 identical over 8 bases. V was clipped by 8 bases and J by 0 bases; unmatched bases: 14. CDR1 and CDR2 from the germline V gene are SGHAT and FQNNGV. This CDR3 spans 18 amino acids. The CDR3 bases are TGTGCCAGCCGCCACCCAGGCGGGGGGCCACCGAACACCGGGGAGCTGTTTTTT. This translates into CASRHPGGGPPNTGELFF. Drawing the rest from reference TRBV11-2 and TRBJ2-2, the complete variable domain is EAGVAQSPRYKIIEKRQSVAFWCNPISGHATLYWYQQILGQGPKLLIQFQNNGVVDDSQLPKDRFSAERLKGVDSTLKIQPAKLEDSAVYLCASRHPGGGPPNTGELFFGEGSRLTVL.

This chain uses TRBV9 with TRBJ2-7; 8 bases agree with TRBD2. This CDR3 contains 17 residues. Germline assignment: CDR1 SGDLS and CDR2 YYNGEE. The junction had 8 bases not matched to a gene; V was cut back by 0 bases and J by 0 bases. The CDR3 spells CASSVGVPAGASYEQYF. CDR3 DNA: TGTGCCAGCAGCGTAGGAGTGCCAGCGGGAGCCTCCTACGAGCAGTACTTC.

CDR3 sequence (DNA): TGTGCCGTACCGGGACAGGGGAACACTGAAGCTTTCTTT. This sequence encodes CAVPGQGNTEAFF. The rearrangement uses TRBV6-1 and TRBJ1-1, with 9 bases lining up with TRBD1. Germline V gene sequence: CDR1 MNHNS, CDR2 SASEGT. The length of the CDR3 is 13 residues. V shed 11 bases, J shed 1 base, and the junction held 5 bases outside the gene matches.

With regard to this clone: Other DNA sequences from this sample encode an identical CDR3 as well. This chain connects TRBV5-1 to TRBJ2-5; TRBD1 is a possible D gene (6 bases). Germline CDR1 SGHRS, CDR2 YFSETQ. The V end lost 1 base, the J end lost 5 bases, and 6 bases lay between the germline ends. This CDR3 region has 12 residues. CDR3: CASSLRGETQYF. CDR3 nucleotide sequence: TGCGCCAGCAGCTTGAGGGGGGAGACCCAGTACTTC. Based on the CDR3 plus reference TRBV5-1 and TRBJ2-5, the full variable domain is KAGVTQTPRYLIKTRGQQVTLSCSPISGHRSVSWYQQTPGQGLQFLFEYFSETQRNKGNFPGRFSGRQFSNSRSEMNVSTLELGDSALYLCASSLRGETQYFGPGTRLLVL.

The chain couples TRBV2 to TRBJ2-5; 16 bases line up with TRBD2. Judging by the DNA end, TRBJ2-7 fits better; the J call may be wrong. Germline CDR1 reads SNHLY; CDR2 reads FYNNEI. The CDR3 loop spans 16 amino acids. CDR3 protein: CASNPGLAGGTYEQYF. The CDR3 DNA reads TGTGCCAGCAACCCGGGACTAGCGGGGGGGACCTACGAGCAGTACTTC.

The chain combines TRBV19 with TRBJ1-2, with D uncertain. Germline CDR1 reads LNHDA; CDR2 reads SQIVND (reference sequence). The V end lost 9 bases, the J end lost 0 bases, and 11 bases lay between the germline ends. The CDR3 spans 13 residues. The CDR3 spells CASMAVSNYGYTF. CDR3 in DNA: TGTGCCAGCATGGCGGTTTCTAACTATGGCTACACCTTC.

The rearrangement joins TRBV28 to TRBJ1-2; D might be TRBD1 (6 bases). The CDR3 extends over 15 amino acids. Deletions cut 4 bases from V and 0 bases from J, with 12 bases between. Germline loops: CDR1 MDHEN, CDR2 SYDVKM. CDR3 bases: TGTGCCAGCAGTTCACCGACAGGACCTAACTATGGCTACACCTTC. It specifies CASSSPTGPNYGYTF.

This sequence joins TRBV9 and TRBJ1-5; weak D call: TRBD1 (5 bases). V was pared by 0 bases and J by 5 bases, with 12 bases between. This CDR3 is built from 15 residues. Germline V gene sequence: CDR1 SGDLS, CDR2 YYNGEE. The CDR3 here is CASSVDPGIHQPQHF. The CDR3 region has the DNA TGTGCCAGCAGCGTAGATCCAGGGATTCATCAGCCCCAGCATTTT.

The chain has TRBV2 and TRBJ1-4, with 9 bases identical to TRBD1. Germline trimming cut 1 base from V and 7 bases from J; bases unmatched to any gene: 4. Per the germline V gene, CDR1 is SNHLY and CDR2 is FYNNEI. The CDR3 is 15 residues long. CDR3 bases: TGTGCCAGCAGTGAAGACAGGGGGCTAGGTGAAAAACTGTTTTTT. It is translated as CASSEDRGLGEKLFF.

This chain connects TRBV4-1 to TRBJ2-1; 7 bases are shared with TRBD1. The CDR3 runs 15 residues. The V segment lost 7 bases and the J segment 4 bases; nucleotides outside the gene matches: 10. CDR1 and CDR2 from the germline V gene are MGHRA and YSYEKL. CDR3 sequence: CASKQGPVSYNEQFF. The CDR3 region has the DNA TGCGCCAGCAAACAGGGGCCCGTGTCATACAATGAGCAGTTCTTC.

CDR3 residues: CASSFGLAGVYEQYF. CDR3 in DNA: TGCGCCAGCAGCTTTGGGTTAGCGGGAGTATACGAGCAGTACTTC. The J gene is TRBJ2-7, the V gene TRBV5-1; 9 bases line up with TRBD2. This CDR3 contains 15 residues. Germline lookup yields CDR1 SGHRS and CDR2 YFSETQ. V lost 2 bases, J lost 4 bases, and 7 bases stayed unmatched. Combining the CDR3 with reference TRBV5-1 and TRBJ2-7 gives the whole variable domain KAGVTQTPRYLIKTRGQQVTLSCSPISGHRSVSWYQQTPGQGLQFLFEYFSETQRNKGNFPGRFSGRQFSNSRSEMNVSTLELGDSALYLCASSFGLAGVYEQYFGPGTRLTVT.

CDR3 amino acids: CATSDLRRGNEQFF. CDR3 in DNA: TGTGCCACCTCGGACCTCCGACGAGGGAATGAGCAGTTCTTC. J is TRBJ2-1 and V is TRBV19; perhaps TRBD2 as D (5 bases). The CDR3 spans 14 residues. CDR1 is LNHDA and CDR2 is SQIVND in the germline V gene (reference sequence). V gave up 10 bases and J gave up 7 bases, with 20 bases separating them.

The J gene is TRBJ1-5, the V gene TRBV7-9, with D possibly being TRBD1 (6 bases). This CDR3 is built from 15 residues. Germline CDR1 is SEHNR and CDR2 is FQNEAQ (reference sequence). V was pared by 2 bases and J by 1 base, with 9 bases between. The CDR3 sequence: CASSLNQGSNQPQHF. The CDR3 DNA reads as TGTGCCAGCAGCTTAAATCAGGGGAGCAATCAGCCCCAGCATTTT. Filled out from reference TRBV7-9 and TRBJ1-5, the complete variable domain reads DTGVSQNPRHKITKRGQNVTFRCDPISEHNRLYWYRQTLGQGPEFLTYFQNEAQLEKSRLLSDRFSAERPKGSFSTLEIQRTEQGDSAMYLCASSLNQGSNQPQHFGDGTRLSIL.

This chain connects TRBV30 to TRBJ1-1, with D perhaps matching TRBD1 (6 bases). In germline, CDR1 is GTSNPN, CDR2 SVGIG (reference sequence). This CDR3 contains 13 residues. Between the trimmed V and J ends, which lost 8 bases and 2 bases, there was a span of 15 bases. The CDR3 sequence: CAGEKQGNTEAFF. CDR3 DNA: TGTGCCGGAGAGAAACAGGGTAACACTGAAGCTTTCTTT.

This chain joins TRBV6-5 and TRBJ2-5; D unresolved. The CDR3 has 14 amino acids. V shed 5 bases and J shed 4 bases, with 14 bases lying between them. Germline assignment: CDR1 MNHEY and CDR2 SVGAGI. CDR3 residues: CASSPGWIAETQYF. In DNA form, the CDR3 reads TGTGCCAGCAGTCCCGGGTGGATCGCAGAGACCCAGTACTTC.

This rearrangement joins TRBV7-9 to TRBJ2-1; 8 nucleotides match TRBD1. The V gene's germline CDR1 is SEHNR and CDR2 FQNEAQ (reference sequence). Trimming cost V 6 bases and J 5 bases; bases outside gene matches: 12. The CDR3 runs 16 residues. CDR3 DNA: TGTGCCAGCAGTTACGCCGGGACAGGAATGCACAATGAGCAGTTCTTC. Translated: CASSYAGTGMHNEQFF.

Written as DNA, the CDR3 is TGTGCCAGCTCAACCAAGAGGGACAGGGTGGAAGGCTACACCTTC. This encodes CASSTKRDRVEGYTF. This chain uses TRBV18 with TRBJ1-2, with 9 bases that match TRBD1. The germline V gene has CDR1 KGHSH and CDR2 LQKENI. Trimming removed 5 bases from V and 8 bases from J; junction bases left unmatched: 12. The CDR3 totals 15 residues. Full variable domain (rest looked up from reference TRBV18 and TRBJ1-2): NAGVMQNPRHLVRRRGQEARLRCSPMKGHSHVYWYRQLPEEGLKFMVYLQKENIIDESGMPKERFSAEFPKEGPSILRIQQVVRGDSAAYFCASSTKRDRVEGYTFGSGTRLTVV.

The chain couples TRBV28 to TRBJ1-2; 9 nucleotides align to TRBD1. With V trimmed by 7 bases and J by 3 bases, 12 bases remained unmatched. The CDR3 is made up of 16 amino acids. The germline V gene has CDR1 MDHEN and CDR2 SYDVKM. The CDR3 loop reads CASNAGTGRGDYGYTF. In nucleotides, the CDR3 is TGTGCCAGCAATGCCGGGACAGGGAGGGGGGACTATGGCTACACCTTC.

V usage is TRBV4-1 and J usage is TRBJ2-2; the D gene is possibly TRBD1 (5 bases). Per the germline V gene, CDR1 is MGHRA and CDR2 is YSYEKL. V was trimmed by 6 bases and J by 2 bases, leaving 16 bases between them. This CDR3 has 16 residues. The DNA of the CDR3 is TGCGCCAGCAGAGGCATGCGGCAGGGAAACACCGGGGAGCTGTTTTTT. It yields the protein CASRGMRQGNTGELFF.

The chain has TRBV2 and TRBJ1-1, with 12 bases that match TRBD1. Germline V gene lookup returns CDR1 SNHLY and CDR2 FYNNEI. V shed 8 bases, J shed 5 bases, and the junction held 21 bases outside the gene matches. CDR3 size: 19 residues. The CDR3 sequence is CASFRYQVGTGGLGTEAFF. The CDR3 nucleotides read TGTGCCAGCTTCCGGTATCAGGTTGGGACAGGGGGCTTGGGAACTGAAGCTTTCTTT. Based on the CDR3 plus reference TRBV2 and TRBJ1-1, the full variable domain is EPEVTQTPSHQVTQMGQEVILRCVPISNHLYFYWYRQILGQKVEFLVSFYNNEISEKSEIFDDQFSVERPDGSNFTLKIRSTKLEDSAMYFCASFRYQVGTGGLGTEAFFGQGTRLTVV.